A selection of T cell receptor beta chains follows, all from one sample in a study of T-cell reconstitution after alpha-beta-depleted transplantation in children. Via MiXCR, TCRdb re-called the PCR reads, giving one row per CDR3 protein. The sample contains a few hundred thousand distinct CDR3 sequences, roughly 26% of which appear only once. This specimen consisted of PBMCs, obtained before TCRalphabeta/CD19-depleted stem cell transplant. These receptors all stem from a girl aged 2 to 10 with Fanconi anemia, due to receive a stem cell transplant. Both conserved end residues are part of each CDR3. Fields, in order: J gene, D gene, V gene, clone size, CDR3 protein, CDR3 DNA. A D gene is named only where the DNA matches it firmly. A row's size may be missing; if present it is once, few, many or a size class.

J gene: TRBJ2-7
D gene: TRBD2
V gene: TRBV28
clone size: many
CDR3 protein: CASSKGLAYEQYF
CDR3 DNA: TGTGCCAGCAGTAAAGGACTAGCCTACGAGCAGTACTTC

J gene: TRBJ2-7
D gene: .
V gene: TRBV20-1
clone size: few
CDR3 protein: CSSHHSIGQEQYF
CDR3 DNA: TGCAGCAGCCACCACTCGATAGGGCAGGAGCAGTACTTC

J gene: TRBJ1-1
D gene: TRBD1
V gene: TRBV4-1
clone size: .
CDR3 protein: CASSQGWGQGGTEAFF
CDR3 DNA: TGCGCCAGCAGCCAAGGTTGGGGACAGGGGGGCACTGAAGCTTTCTTT

J gene: TRBJ2-1
D gene: TRBD2
V gene: TRBV20-1
clone size: many
CDR3 protein: CSATPGGGQFF
CDR3 DNA: TGCAGTGCTACCCCGGGAGGTGGGCAGTTCTTC

J gene: TRBJ2-7
D gene: TRBD1
V gene: TRBV29-1
clone size: many
CDR3 protein: CSATGTGRTYEQYF
CDR3 DNA: TGCAGCGCTACAGGGACAGGGAGAACCTACGAGCAGTACTTC

J gene: TRBJ2-1
D gene: .
V gene: TRBV7-2
clone size: many
CDR3 protein: CASSLESYNEQFF
CDR3 DNA: TGTGCCAGCAGCTTAGAATCCTACAATGAGCAGTTCTTC

J gene: TRBJ2-3
D gene: .
V gene: TRBV20-1
clone size: few
CDR3 protein: CSATKAADTQYF
CDR3 DNA: TGCAGTGCTACCAAAGCAGCAGATACGCAGTATTTT

J gene: TRBJ2-1
D gene: .
V gene: TRBV6-5
clone size: few
CDR3 protein: CASSRWDEQFF
CDR3 DNA: TGTGCCAGCAGCCGCTGGGATGAGCAGTTCTTC

J gene: TRBJ2-7
D gene: .
V gene: TRBV20-1
clone size: .
CDR3 protein: CSARDFSYEQYF
CDR3 DNA: TGCAGTGCTAGGGACTTCTCCTACGAGCAGTACTTC

J gene: TRBJ1-2
D gene: .
V gene: TRBV7-2
clone size: few
CDR3 protein: CASSLVAWDGGDGYTF
CDR3 DNA: TGTGCCAGCAGCTTAGTGGCTTGGGACGGTGGGGATGGCTACACCTTC

J gene: TRBJ2-7
D gene: .
V gene: TRBV6-2/TRBV6-3
clone size: few
CDR3 protein: CASRPSALPGGQYF
CDR3 DNA: TGTGCCAGCAGACCCTCAGCCCTCCCTGGAGGGCAGTACTTC

J gene: TRBJ2-7
D gene: .
V gene: TRBV20-1
clone size: many
CDR3 protein: CSASRQTYEQYF
CDR3 DNA: TGCAGTGCTTCCCGACAGACCTACGAGCAGTACTTC

J gene: TRBJ2-7
D gene: TRBD1
V gene: TRBV4-2
clone size: many
CDR3 protein: CASSQAGQGTYEQYF
CDR3 DNA: TGTGCCAGCAGCCAGGCCGGACAGGGAACCTACGAGCAGTACTTC

J gene: TRBJ2-7
D gene: TRBD1
V gene: TRBV10-3
clone size: many
CDR3 protein: CAVKGQGGAYEQYF
CDR3 DNA: TGTGCCGTCAAGGGACAGGGAGGGGCCTACGAGCAGTACTTC

J gene: TRBJ1-2
D gene: TRBD1
V gene: TRBV20-1
clone size: few
CDR3 protein: CSASMSGTGHNGYTF
CDR3 DNA: TGCAGTGCTAGTATGTCCGGGACAGGGCACAATGGCTACACCTTC

J gene: TRBJ2-1
D gene: TRBD1
V gene: TRBV6-5
clone size: once
CDR3 protein: CASSYSRLQGMYNEQFF
CDR3 DNA: TGTGCCAGCAGTTACTCGAGACTACAGGGGATGTACAATGAGCAGTTCTTC

J gene: TRBJ2-5
D gene: .
V gene: TRBV29-1
clone size: many
CDR3 protein: CSVASGSGETQYF
CDR3 DNA: TGCAGCGTTGCTTCAGGTTCTGGAGAGACCCAGTACTTC

J gene: TRBJ2-7
D gene: .
V gene: TRBV29-1
clone size: few
CDR3 protein: CSVVGSGRAPYEQYF
CDR3 DNA: TGCAGCGTTGTGGGATCGGGCAGGGCGCCTTACGAGCAGTACTTC

J gene: TRBJ2-7
D gene: .
V gene: TRBV7-9
clone size: .
CDR3 protein: CASSKTGVYGGDEQYF
CDR3 DNA: TGTGCCAGCAGCAAAACAGGTGTATATGGGGGAGACGAGCAGTACTTC

J gene: TRBJ2-1
D gene: .
V gene: TRBV20-1
clone size: .
CDR3 protein: CSARGATSPEQFF
CDR3 DNA: TGCAGTGCTAGAGGAGCCACATCGCCTGAGCAGTTCTTC

J gene: TRBJ2-1
D gene: .
V gene: TRBV29-1
clone size: .
CDR3 protein: CSVDSDSGYSYNEQFF
CDR3 DNA: TGCAGCGTTGATTCGGATAGCGGTTACTCCTACAATGAGCAGTTCTTC

J gene: TRBJ2-2
D gene: TRBD2
V gene: TRBV6-5
clone size: many
CDR3 protein: CASSYVSRGGGGELFF
CDR3 DNA: TGTGCCAGCAGTTACGTATCCCGGGGGGGCGGCGGGGAGCTGTTTTTT

J gene: TRBJ2-1
D gene: .
V gene: TRBV7-3
clone size: many
CDR3 protein: CASSSRDGSYNEQFF
CDR3 DNA: TGTGCCAGCAGCTCCCGAGACGGCTCCTACAATGAGCAGTTCTTC

J gene: TRBJ2-2
D gene: TRBD2
V gene: TRBV20-1
clone size: .
CDR3 protein: CSAEGGLAENTGELFF
CDR3 DNA: TGCAGTGCCGAAGGGGGACTAGCGGAGAACACCGGGGAGCTGTTTTTT

J gene: TRBJ2-3
D gene: .
V gene: TRBV28
clone size: .
CDR3 protein: CASSFAAVDTQYF
CDR3 DNA: TGTGCCAGCAGTTTCGCCGCGGTGGATACGCAGTATTTT

J gene: TRBJ2-1
D gene: .
V gene: TRBV20-1
clone size: .
CDR3 protein: CSAPRPSSYNEQFF
CDR3 DNA: TGCAGTGCTCCTCGTCCGAGCTCCTACAATGAGCAGTTCTTC

J gene: TRBJ2-5
D gene: .
V gene: TRBV7-2
clone size: many
CDR3 protein: CASSPHREETQYF
CDR3 DNA: TGTGCCAGCAGCCCTCACAGGGAAGAGACCCAGTACTTC

J gene: TRBJ2-7
D gene: .
V gene: TRBV20-1
clone size: few
CDR3 protein: CSADPGHRYEQYF
CDR3 DNA: TGCAGTGCTGATCCGGGACATCGTTACGAGCAGTACTTC